This TCR beta chain was documented in a study of vaccination and CD4 T cells after COVID-19. A remark on this clonotype: The antigen remains unidentified.

Germline CDR1 and CDR2: SGHTA and FQGNSA. Trimming at V came to 5 bases and at J to 0 bases, leaving 10 bases not matched to a gene. The CDR3 contains 19 residues. Whole-study findings and limits: Reactive clonotype counts went from median around 20 after infection to approximately 38 after vaccination, nonsignificantly.

Treatment denoted: approximately nine-day PBMC culture with coronavirus spike peptide pools or control peptides (ViraFEST assay). An unexposed donor provided the CD4+ T cells, which were collected before the COVID-19 pandemic (2011-2018). Sequenced with the Oncomine TCR Beta short-read assay was DNA taken from cultured CD4+ T cells. Using the QIAamp micro DNA kit, genomic DNA was extracted from the CD4+ T cells that had been cultured. Each CDR3 protein is one row after TCRdb ran MiXCR on the PCR reads. The sample records under 7,500 distinct CDR3 sequences, about 30% being singletons. The rearrangement links TRBV7-2 to TRBJ2-2; 12 bases map to TRBD2. Sequencing used CD4+ T cells from blood, cultured in vitro. The receptor comes from a human donor in good health. CDR3: CASSPYASGGGANTGELFF. CDR3 in DNA: TGTGCCAGCAGCCCTTACGCTAGCGGGGGGGGTGCGAACACCGGGGAGCTGTTTTTT. Looking up the rest from reference TRBV7-2 and TRBJ2-2 gives the full variable domain: GAGVSQSPSNKVTEKGKDVELRCDPISGHTALYWYRQSLGQGLEFLIYFQGNSAPDKSGLPSDRFSAERTGGSVSTLTIQRTQQEDSAVYLCASSPYASGGGANTGELFFGEGSRLTVL.